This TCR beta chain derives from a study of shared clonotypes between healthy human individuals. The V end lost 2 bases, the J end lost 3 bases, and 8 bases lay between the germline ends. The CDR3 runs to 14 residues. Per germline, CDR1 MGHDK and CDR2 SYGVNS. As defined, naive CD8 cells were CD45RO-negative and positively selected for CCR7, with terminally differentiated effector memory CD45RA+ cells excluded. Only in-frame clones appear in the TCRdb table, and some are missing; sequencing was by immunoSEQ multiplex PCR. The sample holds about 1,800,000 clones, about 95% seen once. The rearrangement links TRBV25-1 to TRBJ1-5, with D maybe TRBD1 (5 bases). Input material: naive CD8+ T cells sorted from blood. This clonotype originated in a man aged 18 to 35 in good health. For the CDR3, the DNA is TGTGCCAGCAGTGAAGGGGGGACCAATCAGCCCCAGCATTTT. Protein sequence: CASSEGGTNQPQHF.